This T cell receptor (beta chain) was sequenced for a study of CD8 T cells in ankylosing spondylitis. The study, taken as a whole, reports: Relatively scarce in peripheral blood, disease-linked clones were CD8+. Blood from ankylosing spondylitis patients appeared to carry a characteristic roughly eight-variant TCR beta motif.

Library preparation for TCR beta used quantitative 5'-RACE with molecular barcodes. MiXCR, applied by TCRdb to the 5' RACE reads, yields one record per CDR3 protein. The data show tens of thousands of distinct CDR3 sequences, 9% to 12% seen once. This clonotype was recorded many times. Its antigen is still unknown. This CDR3 has 13 residues. V lost 6 bases and J lost 5, with 13 bases in between. The chain couples TRBV12-3 or TRBV12-4 to TRBJ2-5; D perhaps matches TRBD2 (6 bases). This sequence was found in a male donor with ankylosing spondylitis or in good health (not recorded which). The specimen was blood, either unsorted or a sorted T cell fraction (not recorded which). The CDR3 bases are TGTGCCAGCAGGCGGGACCCCTCCGAGACCCAGTACTTC. Amino acids: CASRRDPSETQYF.